This TCR beta chain stems from a study of vaccination and CD4 T cells after COVID-19. Only a few counts were recorded for this clonotype. Its antigen is unidentified. Cultured CD4+ T-cell DNA underwent Oncomine TCR Beta short-read sequencing. MiXCR was run by TCRdb on the PCR reads, yielding one entry per CDR3 protein. The sample carries about 25,000 distinct CDR3 sequences, 28% recorded once. Described time point: late sampling 161 to 241 days after vaccination in a few convalescent patients. Indicated treatment: approximately nine-day PBMC culture with coronavirus spike peptide pools or control peptides (ViraFEST assay). V was shortened by 2 bases and J by 1 base, with 8 bases between the two germline ends. This CDR3 region has 14 residues. Germline V gives CDR1 SGHTA, CDR2 FQGTGA.

This sequence originates from a human donor who had recovered from COVID-19. This sequence joins TRBV7-3 and TRBJ2-5, with D maybe TRBD1 (6 bases). Sequencing used CD4+ T cells from blood, cultured in vitro, obtained about 7 months after SARS-CoV-2 vaccination. CDR3 bases: TGTGCCAGCAGCTTACTAGGGGGCCAAGAGACCCAGTACTTC. Translation: CASSLLGGQETQYF.